This is a list of T cell receptor beta chains from one sample in a study of blood T cell repertoires in COVID-19. The data were produced by immunoSEQ multiplex PCR, yet TCRdb's version contains in-frame clones alone and is incomplete. The table includes 200,000 to 300,000 clones, 70% to 90% detected once. Sequencing was performed on peripheral blood. All receptors derive from a man in his thirties or forties with active or convalescent COVID-19. The CDR3 runs from the conserved cysteine through the conserved F or W. D genes are given only for firm matches. Expanded clones get a size class; other rows say once, few or many, or leave the size out.

. | . | TRBJ1-6 | TRBV10-1 | TGCGCCAGCAGTCCAGGGGTAATGGGTTCACCCCTCCACTTT | CASSPGVMGSPLHF
once | . | TRBJ2-5 | TRBV2 | TGTGCCAGCAGTGAAGTTCAGGCCATGAAGACCCAGTACTTC | CASSEVQAMKTQYF
. | TRBD1 | TRBJ2-5 | TRBV7-6 | TGTGCCAGCAGCTACGGGACAGGGATTCAAGAGACCCAGTACTTC | CASSYGTGIQETQYF
. | . | TRBJ1-2 | TRBV18 | TGTGCCAGCTCATCCCGCGGGGGTAACTATGGCTACACCTTC | CASSSRGGNYGYTF
. | . | TRBJ2-7 | TRBV11-2 | TGTGCCAGCAGCCTCAAGGGGGTCCCGTACTTC | CASSLKGVPYF
. | TRBD1 | TRBJ2-7 | TRBV19 | TGTGCCAGTAGCGTAAGACAGGGGGTCAGCGAGCAGTACTTC | CASSVRQGVSEQYF
. | TRBD1 | TRBJ1-2 | TRBV18 | TGTGCCAGCTCGTCGGGACAGAACTATGGCTACACCTTC | CASSSGQNYGYTF
few | . | TRBJ1-1 | TRBV23-1 | TGCGCGGGTCCTCGGACAAACCACACTGAAGCTTTCTTT | CAGPRTNHTEAFF
. | . | TRBJ1-1 | TRBV2 | TGTGCCAGCAGGACAGGCGGAATGAACACTGAAGCTTTCTTT | CASRTGGMNTEAFF
. | . | TRBJ2-7 | TRBV11-1 | TGTGCCAGCAGCTCGGCGGGGGCCACCTCCTACGAGCAGTACTTC | CASSSAGATSYEQYF
. | TRBD2 | TRBJ2-6 | TRBV18 | TGTGCCAGCTCAGCCCTAGCGGGGGGAGCATCTGGGGCCAACGTCCTGACTTTC | CASSALAGGASGANVLTF
. | TRBD1 | TRBJ1-1 | TRBV28 | TGTGCCAGCAGTTTAGTGGGAAGGACAGGGGTTACTGAAGCTTTCTTT | CASSLVGRTGVTEAFF
once | TRBD1 | TRBJ2-5 | TRBV6-2/TRBV6-3 | TGTGCCAGCAGTTACCGGTTGAGACAGGGGGGGAGGGAGACCCAGTACTTC | CASSYRLRQGGRETQYF
. | TRBD2 | TRBJ2-3 | TRBV6-2/TRBV6-3 | TGTGCCAGCAGTTACTCCCTCGCGGGGGGCATCACAGATACGCAGTATTTT | CASSYSLAGGITDTQYF
. | TRBD1 | TRBJ2-7 | TRBV6-5 | TGTGCCAGCCGATCACGCGGACAGGGGGACGAGCAGTACTTC | CASRSRGQGDEQYF
. | . | TRBJ1-6 | TRBV5-1 | TGCGCCAGCAGCTTGGACCCCGGGAATAATAATTCACCCCTCCACTTT | CASSLDPGNNNSPLHF
few | TRBD1 | TRBJ1-6 | TRBV19 | TGTGCCAGTCTTTTAGAGACAGGGAGTTCACCCCTCCACTTT | CASLLETGSSPLHF
. | TRBD1 | TRBJ2-5 | TRBV19 | TGTGCCAGTAGGCCGGGACAGGGGGCTAGGTACCAAGAGACCCAGTACTTC | CASRPGQGARYQETQYF
. | TRBD2 | TRBJ2-1 | TRBV19 | TGTGCCAGTAGTATAGTCCTAGCGGGGGGGCTTAGTTCTGTATCCTACAATGAGCAGTTCTTC | CASSIVLAGGLSSVSYNEQFF
. | . | TRBJ1-1 | TRBV10-2 | TGCGCCAGCAGTGACGGTGAGGTGGGGAGGCCGATTCTCGGAGGGAACACTGAAGCTTTCTTT | CASSDGEVGRPILGGNTEAFF
. | TRBD1 | TRBJ1-1 | TRBV19 | TGTGCCACCGGACAGGGGGCTGGGAACACTGAAGCTTTCTTT | CATGQGAGNTEAFF
. | . | TRBJ1-2 | TRBV7-9 | TGTGCCAGCAGCTATACTAACTATGGCTACACCTTC | CASSYTNYGYTF
. | TRBD2 | TRBJ2-1 | TRBV20-1 | TGCAGTGCCCTGACTAGCACTGAGCAGTTCTTC | CSALTSTEQFF
. | . | TRBJ2-7 | TRBV24-1 | TGTGCCACCAGTGGCAGGGTTGCCTCCTACGAGCAGTACTTC | CATSGRVASYEQYF
. | TRBD1 | TRBJ2-5 | TRBV6-1 | TGTGCCAGCAGTGATTTAGGACAGGGCCTACAAGAGACCCAGTACTTC | CASSDLGQGLQETQYF
. | . | TRBJ2-2 | TRBV10-3 | TGTGCCATCAGTAGAACGGACACCGGGGAGCTGTTTTTT | CAISRTDTGELFF
few | . | TRBJ1-2 | TRBV19 | TGTGCCAGTAGTGCAGGGGTCTTCTATGGCTACACCTTC | CASSAGVFYGYTF
. | TRBD1 | TRBJ2-2 | TRBV5-1 | TGCGCCAGCAGCTCGGACAGGGGAGTTTCCACCGGGGAGCTGTTTTTT | CASSSDRGVSTGELFF
. | . | TRBJ1-2 | TRBV4-2 | TGTGCCAGCAGCCAAGAAATGAGGGCAGCAAGAGGCTACACCTTC | CASSQEMRAARGYTF
. | . | TRBJ1-1 | TRBV4-1 | TGCGCCAGCAGCCACAGGGACACTGAAGCTTTCTTT | CASSHRDTEAFF
. | TRBD1 | TRBJ1-2 | TRBV7-3 | TGTGCCAGCAGCTCCGATGACAGGGGAAAACGTACCTTC | CASSSDDRGKRTF
. | . | TRBJ1-2 | TRBV18 | TGTGCCAGCTCACCTGGGACTGAGGCCTATGGCTACACCTTC | CASSPGTEAYGYTF
. | TRBD1 | TRBJ1-3 | TRBV5-5 | TGTGCCAGCAGTCATTCAACCGGGACAGGGGGAAACACCATATATTTT | CASSHSTGTGGNTIYF
. | TRBD2 | TRBJ2-5 | TRBV12-3/TRBV12-4 | TGTGCCAGCGGTAGCGGGCCTAAAGAGACCCAGTACTTC | CASGSGPKETQYF
. | . | TRBJ1-3 | TRBV30 | TGTGCCTGGAGTGGTGGTCTATCTGGAAACACCATATATTTT | CAWSGGLSGNTIYF
. | . | TRBJ1-2 | TRBV27 | TGTGCCAGCAGTTTGCAGGGGAGGGTTGGCTACACCTTC | CASSLQGRVGYTF
. | TRBD1 | TRBJ2-3 | TRBV23-1 | TGCGCCAGCAGTCAAACGACAGGGTTAACAGATACGCAGTATTTT | CASSQTTGLTDTQYF
. | TRBD1 | TRBJ1-5 | TRBV23-1 | TGCGCCAGCAGTCGGGACAGGGATCAGCCCCAGCATTTT | CASSRDRDQPQHF
. | TRBD2 | TRBJ2-1 | TRBV5-6 | TGTGCCAGCCACCCCCGGGGGGGCCGGAATGAGCAGTTCTTC | CASHPRGGRNEQFF
. | . | TRBJ1-2 | TRBV19 | TGTGCCAGTAGTTTCCCGGGGTTCGATGGCTACACCTTC | CASSFPGFDGYTF
. | TRBD2 | TRBJ2-5 | TRBV5-1 | TGCGCCAGCAGCTTGGACTCTAGCGGGAGCCAAGAGACCCAGTACTTC | CASSLDSSGSQETQYF
. | TRBD1 | TRBJ2-5 | TRBV19 | TGTGCCAGTAGAAGGGGACAGGCCCAAGAGACCCAGTACTTC | CASRRGQAQETQYF
. | . | TRBJ2-1 | TRBV9 | TGTGCCAGCAGCGTAGAAATGACTAGGTCTGCTGAGCAGTTCTTC | CASSVEMTRSAEQFF
. | TRBD1 | TRBJ2-3 | TRBV5-8 | TGTGCCAGCAGCTTAGGACAGGGGGCGTTTAAAGATACGCAGTATTTT | CASSLGQGAFKDTQYF
. | TRBD1 | TRBJ2-7 | TRBV5-1 | TGCGCCAGCAGCCTACAGGGGTTCTACGAGCAGTACTTC | CASSLQGFYEQYF
. | TRBD1 | TRBJ2-7 | TRBV7-9 | TGTGCCAGCAGCTTAGGGAGACAGGGGGCTAAGTACGAGCAGTACTTC | CASSLGRQGAKYEQYF
. | TRBD1 | TRBJ1-5 | TRBV6-5 | TGTGCCAGCAGCCACAGGGGAAAGTTGGGGCCCCAGCATTTT | CASSHRGKLGPQHF
once | TRBD2 | TRBJ2-2 | TRBV7-2 | TGTGCCAGCAAGGCACCTAGCGGGGGGACGAACACCGGGGAGCTGTTTTTT | CASKAPSGGTNTGELFF
. | . | TRBJ1-2 | TRBV2 | TGTGCCAGCAGTGTGCAGGGTAGAAGGTATGGCTACACCTTC | CASSVQGRRYGYTF
. | TRBD1 | TRBJ2-7 | TRBV4-1 | TGCGCCAGCAGCCAAGGGACAGGGGTCTACGAGCAGTACTTC | CASSQGTGVYEQYF
few | . | TRBJ1-6 | TRBV19 | TGTGCCAGTAGGATACGACAGGATTCACCCCTCCACTTT | CASRIRQDSPLHF
. | . | TRBJ1-3 | TRBV5-4 | TGTGCCAGCAGCTTGGCCGGAAGCGGCGGGGCCACCATATATTTT | CASSLAGSGGATIYF